This T cell receptor (beta chain) was sequenced in a study of cytomegalovirus exposure and HLA in healthy donors. The study's findings and limits: TCR beta sequences numbering roughly 16,000 were associated with HLA alleles at 0.05 false discovery rate in a later analysis. CMV serostatus was the only immune exposure information that was available. An analysis was carried out later, and it reportedly showed fewer N-insertions in an Asian-associated ancestry cluster than the roughly 670-donor mean. As a later analysis showed, a missense DCLRE1C variant was linked to trimming of TCR beta V- and J-genes.

PCR was performed using 60 Vbeta and 13 Jbeta primers. Generated by immunoSEQ multiplex PCR, the TCRdb table keeps only in-frame clones and is missing some. The profile covers 100,000 to 120,000 clones, with 70% to 85% appearing a single time and around 2.6% taken by the ten largest. The CDR3 sequence is 16 residues long. Germline-derived CDR1 and CDR2 are MDHEN and SYDVKM. V lost 10 bases to trimming and J lost 0 bases; unmatched junction nucleotides: 12. A note on this clone: Antigen: not known.

The chain links TRBV28 to TRBJ1-5, with 7 positions matching TRBD1. Sequenced input: PBMCs. The source is a woman aged 18-29 years in good health and CMV-seronegative. For the CDR3, the DNA is TGTGCCACCATGGACACCCGGGACAGTAGCAATCAGCCCCAGCATTTT. This encodes CATMDTRDSSNQPQHF.